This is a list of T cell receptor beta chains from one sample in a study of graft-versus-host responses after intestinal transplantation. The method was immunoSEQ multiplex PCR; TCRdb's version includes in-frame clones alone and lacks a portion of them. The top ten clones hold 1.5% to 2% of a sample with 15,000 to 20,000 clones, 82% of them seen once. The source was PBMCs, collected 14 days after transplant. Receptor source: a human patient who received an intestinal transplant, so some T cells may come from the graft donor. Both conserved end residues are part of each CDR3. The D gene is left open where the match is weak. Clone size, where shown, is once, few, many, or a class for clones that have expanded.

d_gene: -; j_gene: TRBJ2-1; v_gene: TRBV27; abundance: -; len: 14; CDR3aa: CASSLQGRGNEQFF; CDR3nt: TGTGCCAGCAGTTTACAGGGGAGGGGGAATGAGCAGTTCTTC
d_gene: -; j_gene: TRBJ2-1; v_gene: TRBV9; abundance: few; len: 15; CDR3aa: CASSQSIGSQNEQFF; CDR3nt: TGTGCCAGCAGCCAATCTATCGGCAGCCAAAATGAGCAGTTCTTC
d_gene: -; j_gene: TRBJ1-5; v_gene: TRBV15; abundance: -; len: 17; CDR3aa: CATSSLSGRAGSQPQHF; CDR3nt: TGTGCCACCAGCAGCTTGAGTGGCCGGGCGGGAAGTCAGCCCCAGCATTTT
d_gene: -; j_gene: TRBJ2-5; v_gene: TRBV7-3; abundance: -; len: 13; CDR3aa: CASSLTDQEPQYF; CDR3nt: TGTGCCAGCAGCTTGACAGACCAAGAGCCCCAGTACTTC
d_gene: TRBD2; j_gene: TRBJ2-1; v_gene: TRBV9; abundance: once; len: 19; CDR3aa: CASSVAQVSSGWDFHEQFF; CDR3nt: TGTGCCAGCAGCGTAGCTCAAGTGTCTAGCGGGTGGGACTTTCATGAGCAGTTCTTC
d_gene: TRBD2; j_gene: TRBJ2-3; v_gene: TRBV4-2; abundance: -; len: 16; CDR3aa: CASSPMAGGYTDTQYF; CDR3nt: TGTGCCAGCAGCCCAATGGCGGGGGGATACACAGATACGCAGTATTTT
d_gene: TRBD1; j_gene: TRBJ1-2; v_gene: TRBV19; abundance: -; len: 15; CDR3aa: CASSIEDRGYYGYTF; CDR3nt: TGTGCCAGTAGTATTGAGGACAGGGGCTACTATGGCTACACCTTC
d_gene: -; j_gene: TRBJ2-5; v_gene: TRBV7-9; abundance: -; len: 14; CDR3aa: CASSPSSKRETQYF; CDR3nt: TGTGCCAGCAGCCCTTCAAGTAAACGGGAGACCCAGTACTTC
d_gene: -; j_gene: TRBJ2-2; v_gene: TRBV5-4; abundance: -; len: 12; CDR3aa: CASSLDFFGLFF; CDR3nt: TGTGCCAGCAGCTTGGACTTTTTCGGGCTGTTTTTT
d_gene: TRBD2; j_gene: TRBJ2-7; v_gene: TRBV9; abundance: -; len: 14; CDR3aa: CASSGLAGDYEQYF; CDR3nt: TGTGCCAGCTCCGGACTAGCGGGAGACTACGAGCAGTACTTC
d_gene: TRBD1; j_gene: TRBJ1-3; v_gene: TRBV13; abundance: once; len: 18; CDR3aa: CASSLGLATGGVGNTIYF; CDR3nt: TGTGCCAGCAGCTTAGGCCTTGCCACAGGGGGCGTCGGAAACACCATATATTTT
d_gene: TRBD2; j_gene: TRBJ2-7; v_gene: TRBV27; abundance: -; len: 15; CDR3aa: CASNPSGGLSYEQYF; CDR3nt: TGTGCCAGCAACCCCAGCGGGGGCCTCTCCTACGAGCAGTACTTC
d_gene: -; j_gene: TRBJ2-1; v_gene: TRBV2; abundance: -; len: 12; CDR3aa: CASGSRGNEQFF; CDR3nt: TGTGCCAGCGGATCTAGGGGCAATGAGCAGTTCTTC
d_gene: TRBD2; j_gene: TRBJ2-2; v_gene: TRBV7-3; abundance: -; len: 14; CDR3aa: CASSPLASTGELFF; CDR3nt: TGTGCCAGCAGCCCACTAGCGAGCACCGGGGAGCTGTTTTTT
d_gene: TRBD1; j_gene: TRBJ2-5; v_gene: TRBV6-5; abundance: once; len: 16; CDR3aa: CASSYGTGGDQETQYF; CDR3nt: TGTGCCAGCAGTTACGGGACAGGAGGCGACCAAGAGACCCAGTACTTC
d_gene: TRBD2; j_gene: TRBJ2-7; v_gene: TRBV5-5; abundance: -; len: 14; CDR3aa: CASSALLAGREQYF; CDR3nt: TGTGCCAGCAGCGCGTTACTAGCGGGGAGAGAGCAGTACTTC
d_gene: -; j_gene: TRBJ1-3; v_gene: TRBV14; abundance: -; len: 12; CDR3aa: CASSQGAPTIYF; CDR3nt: TGTGCCAGCAGCCAGGGAGCGCCCACCATATATTTT
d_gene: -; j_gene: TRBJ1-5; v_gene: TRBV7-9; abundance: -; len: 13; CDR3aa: CASSVGNNQPQHF; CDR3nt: TGTGCCAGCAGCGTCGGGAACAATCAGCCCCAGCATTTT
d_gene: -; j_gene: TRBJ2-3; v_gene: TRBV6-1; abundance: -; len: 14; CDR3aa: CASSVPVRTDTQYF; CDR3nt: TGTGCCAGCAGTGTCCCCGTAAGGACAGATACGCAGTATTTT
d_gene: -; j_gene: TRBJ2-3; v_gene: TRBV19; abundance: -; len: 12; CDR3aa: CASMAPSDTQYF; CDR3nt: TGTGCCAGTATGGCCCCTAGCGATACGCAGTATTTT
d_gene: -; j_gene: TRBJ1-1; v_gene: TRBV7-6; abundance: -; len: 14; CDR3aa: CASSLGPMNTEAFF; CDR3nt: TGTGCCAGCAGCTTAGGACCTATGAACACTGAAGCTTTCTTT
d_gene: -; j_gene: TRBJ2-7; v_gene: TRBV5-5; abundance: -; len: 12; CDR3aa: CASSPTDYEQYF; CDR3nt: TGTGCCAGCAGCCCCACAGACTACGAGCAGTACTTC
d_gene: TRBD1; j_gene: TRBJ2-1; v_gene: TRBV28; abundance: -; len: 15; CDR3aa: CASSPLTGGENEQFF; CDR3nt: TGTGCCAGCAGTCCCTTGACAGGGGGAGAAAATGAGCAGTTCTTC
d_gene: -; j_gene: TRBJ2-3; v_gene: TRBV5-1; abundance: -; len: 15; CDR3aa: CASSLDPSPTDTQYF; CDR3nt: TGCGCCAGCAGCTTGGATCCTTCTCCCACAGATACGCAGTATTTT
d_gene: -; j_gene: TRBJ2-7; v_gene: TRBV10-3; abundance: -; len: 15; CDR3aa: CATLTPPGQAYEQYF; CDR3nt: TGTGCCACCCTAACCCCCCCGGGACAAGCCTACGAGCAGTACTTC
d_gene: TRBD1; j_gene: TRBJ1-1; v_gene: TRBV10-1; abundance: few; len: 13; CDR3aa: CASSTGVNTEAFF; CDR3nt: TGCGCCAGCAGTACAGGGGTGAACACTGAAGCTTTCTTT
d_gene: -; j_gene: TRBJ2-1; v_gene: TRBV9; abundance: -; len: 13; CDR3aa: CASSVDRGNEQFF; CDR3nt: TGTGCCAGCAGCGTAGATAGGGGGAATGAGCAGTTCTTC
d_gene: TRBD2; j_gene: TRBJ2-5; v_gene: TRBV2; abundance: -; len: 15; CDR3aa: CASTRGLAGEETQYF; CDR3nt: TGTGCCAGCACTCGGGGACTAGCGGGGGAAGAGACCCAGTACTTC
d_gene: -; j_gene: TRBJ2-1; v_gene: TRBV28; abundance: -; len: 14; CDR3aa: CASSSGLAYNEQFF; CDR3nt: TGTGCCAGCAGTTCGGGGTTAGCCTACAATGAGCAGTTCTTC
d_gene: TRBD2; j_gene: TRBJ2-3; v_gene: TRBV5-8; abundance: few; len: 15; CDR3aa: CASSRRAGGTDTQYF; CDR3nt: TGTGCCAGCAGCCGCCGTGCGGGGGGCACAGATACGCAGTATTTT
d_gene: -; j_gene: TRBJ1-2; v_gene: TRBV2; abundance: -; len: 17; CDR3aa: CASSDARSAEANYGYTF; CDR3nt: TGTGCCAGCAGTGATGCTCGTTCGGCAGAGGCTAACTATGGCTACACCTTC
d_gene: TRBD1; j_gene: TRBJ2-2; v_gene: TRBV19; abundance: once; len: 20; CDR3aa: CASSPQPWTGKVLNTGELFF; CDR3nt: TGTGCCAGTAGTCCCCAGCCATGGACAGGGAAAGTTCTGAACACCGGGGAGCTGTTTTTT
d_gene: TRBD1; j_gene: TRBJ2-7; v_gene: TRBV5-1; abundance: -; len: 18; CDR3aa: CASSLVLLGQGTVYEQYF; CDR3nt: TGCGCCAGCAGCTTGGTACTGTTGGGACAGGGTACCGTCTACGAGCAGTACTTC
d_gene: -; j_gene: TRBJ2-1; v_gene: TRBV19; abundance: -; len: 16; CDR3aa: CASTGGAGGADNEQFF; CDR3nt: TGTGCCAGCACCGGGGGCGCAGGTGGAGCAGACAATGAGCAGTTCTTC
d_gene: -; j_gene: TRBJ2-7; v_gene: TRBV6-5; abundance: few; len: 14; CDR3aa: CASSYRPGAGEQYF; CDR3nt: TGTGCCAGCAGCTACCGTCCGGGAGCGGGCGAGCAGTACTTC
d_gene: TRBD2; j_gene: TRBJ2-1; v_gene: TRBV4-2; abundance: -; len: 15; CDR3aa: CASSQDSGSYNEQFF; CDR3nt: TGTGCCAGCAGCCAAGATAGCGGGTCCTACAATGAGCAGTTCTTC